Listed below are T cell receptor beta chains from one sample, sequenced in a study of Graves' ophthalmopathy and Graves' hyperthyroidism. Via MiXCR, TCRdb re-called the multiplex PCR reads, giving one row per CDR3 protein. The table includes a few hundred thousand distinct CDR3 sequences, about 17% detected once. Sequences were obtained from peripheral blood. The source of these receptors is an adult woman with stable Graves' hyperthyroidism. CDR3s include the opening cysteine and the closing phenylalanine or tryptophan.

V gene: TRBV7-9; CDR3 protein: CASSPRILLNTEAFF
V gene: TRBV15; CDR3 protein: CATSSLGLGGDYGYTF
V gene: TRBV2; CDR3 protein: CASSDEGLAASYEQYF
V gene: TRBV5-1; CDR3 protein: CASSLFLGSEAFF
V gene: TRBV12-3/TRBV12-4; CDR3 protein: CASSLGIPGVYEQYF
V gene: TRBV7-2; CDR3 protein: CASSSRQWIISNSPLHF
V gene: TRBV2; CDR3 protein: CASRGGLAGNKNIKYF
V gene: TRBV19; CDR3 protein: CASKVQVGSGQPQHF
V gene: TRBV2; CDR3 protein: CASSEFDSSYEQYF
V gene: TRBV28; CDR3 protein: CATSPYRGSYEQYF
V gene: TRBV6-5; CDR3 protein: CASSFKGGTATYEQYF
V gene: TRBV5-5; CDR3 protein: CASSKTWTTLSEQYF
V gene: TRBV29-1; CDR3 protein: CSVGLAHEQYF
V gene: TRBV27; CDR3 protein: CASSLYGRVWETQYF
V gene: TRBV11-2; CDR3 protein: CASSQRSGGGEQYF
V gene: TRBV12-3/TRBV12-4; CDR3 protein: CASSLSSLGYNSPLHF
V gene: TRBV7-2; CDR3 protein: CASSTLMNTDAFF
V gene: TRBV28; CDR3 protein: CASSTKTSVDEQYF
V gene: TRBV27; CDR3 protein: CASSLTSGSPYEQYF
V gene: TRBV28; CDR3 protein: CASSPTDRGDEQYF
V gene: TRBV24-1; CDR3 protein: CATSDLAVSGNTIYF
V gene: TRBV12-3/TRBV12-4; CDR3 protein: CASSPGQNPAYEQYF
V gene: TRBV6-5; CDR3 protein: CASSYYRENSPLHF
V gene: TRBV6-1; CDR3 protein: CASTAERSGELFF
V gene: TRBV2; CDR3 protein: CASSPGTGTLYEQYF
V gene: TRBV7-8; CDR3 protein: CASSFQQNNQPQHF
V gene: TRBV4-1; CDR3 protein: CASSQGSYQETQYF